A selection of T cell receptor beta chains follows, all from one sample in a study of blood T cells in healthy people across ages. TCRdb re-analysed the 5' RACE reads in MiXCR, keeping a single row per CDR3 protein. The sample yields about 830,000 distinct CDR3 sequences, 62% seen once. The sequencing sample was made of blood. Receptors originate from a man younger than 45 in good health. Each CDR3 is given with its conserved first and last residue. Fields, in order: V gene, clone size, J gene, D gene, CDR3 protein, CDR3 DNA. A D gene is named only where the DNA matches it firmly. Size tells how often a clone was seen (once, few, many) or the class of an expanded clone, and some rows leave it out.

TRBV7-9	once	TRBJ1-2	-	CASSFSDGYTF	TGTGCCAGCAGCTTTTCCGATGGCTACACCTTC
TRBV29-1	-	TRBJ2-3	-	CSAQGPSTDTQYF	TGCAGCGCCCAGGGACCCAGCACAGATACGCAGTATTTT
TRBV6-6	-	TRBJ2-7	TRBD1	CASHPTGVAYEQYF	TGTGCCAGCCATCCCACAGGGGTTGCCTACGAGCAGTACTTC
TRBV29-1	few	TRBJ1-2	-	CSVDVLGNYGYTF	TGCAGCGTTGACGTGTTGGGGAACTATGGCTACACCTTC
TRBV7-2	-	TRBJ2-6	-	CASRGIPSGANVLTF	TGTGCCAGCAGGGGAATTCCCTCTGGGGCCAACGTCCTGACTTTC
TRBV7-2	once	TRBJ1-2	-	CASSFMGEGVLDYTF	TGTGCCAGCAGCTTTATGGGGGAAGGGGTGCTGGACTACACCTTC
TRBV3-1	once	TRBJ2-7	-	CASSQADRTYEQYF	TGTGCCAGCAGCCAAGCCGACAGAACCTACGAGCAGTACTTC
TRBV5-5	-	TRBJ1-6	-	CASSLTGISYNSPLHF	TGTGCCAGCAGCTTAACAGGGATCTCCTATAATTCACCCCTCCACTTT
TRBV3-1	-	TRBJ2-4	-	CASSQGLTLAKNIQYF	TGTGCCAGCAGCCAAGGACTTACGCTAGCCAAAAACATTCAGTACTTC
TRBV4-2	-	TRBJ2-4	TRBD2	CASSQDGTSGRVGNIQYF	TGTGCCAGCAGCCAAGATGGGACTAGCGGGAGGGTAGGAAACATTCAGTACTTC
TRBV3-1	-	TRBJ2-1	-	CASSLLGGRGNEQFF	TGTGCCAGCAGCCTCCTCGGGGGGCGCGGCAATGAGCAGTTCTTC
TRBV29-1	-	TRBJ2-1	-	CSPPNLQASSYNEQFF	TGCAGCCCCCCAAACCTACAGGCGAGCTCCTACAATGAGCAGTTCTTC
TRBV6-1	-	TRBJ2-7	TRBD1	CASSERTGPSYEQYF	TGTGCCAGCAGTGAGAGGACAGGGCCCTCCTACGAGCAGTACTTC
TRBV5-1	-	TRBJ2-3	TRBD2	CASSPEAGGPGDTQYF	TGCGCCAGCAGCCCTGAAGCGGGGGGGCCGGGAGATACGCAGTATTTT
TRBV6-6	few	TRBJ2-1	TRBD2	CASSSPTSGGAYNEQFF	TGTGCCAGCAGTTCTCCGACTAGCGGGGGAGCTTACAATGAGCAGTTCTTC
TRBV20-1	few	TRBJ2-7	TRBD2	CSARDGTGGTSYEQYF	TGCAGTGCTAGAGATGGGACGGGGGGGACCTCCTACGAGCAGTACTTC
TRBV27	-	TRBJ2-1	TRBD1	CASSSGTGVDEQFF	TGTGCCAGCAGTTCCGGGACAGGGGTGGATGAGCAGTTCTTC
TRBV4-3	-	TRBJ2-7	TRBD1	CASSQEVTGVYSYEQYF	TGCGCCAGCAGCCAAGAGGTGACAGGGGTCTACTCCTACGAGCAGTACTTC